Listed below are T cell receptor beta chains from one sample, sequenced in a study of Graves' ophthalmopathy and Graves' hyperthyroidism. TCRdb fed the multiplex PCR reads into MiXCR, producing one record per CDR3 protein. The table shows about 23,000 distinct CDR3 sequences, with nearly 50% occurring only once. Sequenced sample: peripheral blood. These receptor sequences come from an adult woman with stable Graves' hyperthyroidism. Each CDR3 is given with its conserved first and last residue. Fields, in order: clone size, D gene, J gene, V gene, CDR3 DNA, CDR3 protein. A D gene is named only where the DNA matches it firmly. Rows may omit the clone size; those that give it use once, few, many or a size class.

size: .
D: .
J: TRBJ2-1
V: TRBV4-1
DNA: TGCGCCAGCAGCCGGGACGCCTACAATGAGCAGTCCTTC
CDR3: CASSRDAYNEQSF

size: medium-sized
D: TRBD2
J: TRBJ2-5
V: TRBV2
DNA: TGTGCCAGTTTTGCGTCTAGCGGAGACCAAGAGACCCAGTACTTC
CDR3: CASFASSGDQETQYF

size: medium-sized
D: TRBD2
J: TRBJ2-1
V: TRBV7-3
DNA: TGTGCCAGCAGCTTACTTGCGGGAGGCAATGAGCAGTTCTTC
CDR3: CASSLLAGGNEQFF

size: few
D: TRBD2
J: TRBJ2-7
V: TRBV29-1
DNA: TGCAGCGTTGCCGGACTAGCGGGTCTCTCCTACGAGCAGTACTTC
CDR3: CSVAGLAGLSYEQYF

size: .
D: TRBD1
J: TRBJ2-1
V: TRBV19
DNA: TGTGCCACCCGGGACAGGGTCTACAATGAGCAGTTCTTC
CDR3: CATRDRVYNEQFF

size: many
D: .
J: TRBJ2-3
V: TRBV7-8
DNA: TGTGCCAGCAGCCTCGGGGAGGCAGATACGCAGTATTTT
CDR3: CASSLGEADTQYF

size: .
D: .
J: TRBJ2-3
V: TRBV5-1
DNA: TGCGCCAGCAAAGGAGGAGGGGGGTTCTACAATGAGCAGTATTTT
CDR3: CASKGGGGFYNEQYF

size: .
D: .
J: TRBJ1-2
V: TRBV25-1
DNA: TGTGCCAGCAGTGTAACGGGCGGCTACACCTTC
CDR3: CASSVTGGYTF

size: once
D: .
J: TRBJ2-1
V: TRBV20-1
DNA: TGCAGTGCTAGGTACGCTGGATCGAATGAGCAGTTCTTC
CDR3: CSARYAGSNEQFF

size: .
D: TRBD1
J: TRBJ1-5
V: TRBV20-1
DNA: TGCAGCGGGGACAGGGAAGAGACCCAGCATTTT
CDR3: CSGDREETQHF

size: .
D: TRBD1
J: TRBJ2-7
V: TRBV11-1
DNA: TGTGCCAGCAGCTTAAACAGGGGGCTCTACGAGCAGTACTTC
CDR3: CASSLNRGLYEQYF

size: many
D: .
J: TRBJ1-1
V: TRBV9
DNA: TGTGCCAGCAGCGTATGGGACGGACCTTTTCCGAACACTGAAGCTTTCTTT
CDR3: CASSVWDGPFPNTEAFF

size: medium-sized
D: TRBD2
J: TRBJ2-2
V: TRBV29-1
DNA: TGCAGCGTTGAAGCCGGACTAGCCGGGGAGCTGTTTTTT
CDR3: CSVEAGLAGELFF

size: .
D: .
J: TRBJ2-7
V: TRBV20-1
DNA: TGCAGTGCTAGATCGCGGACGGGGCTTACCTACGAGCAGTACTTC
CDR3: CSARSRTGLTYEQYF

size: .
D: TRBD2
J: TRBJ2-1
V: TRBV25-1
DNA: TGTGCCAGTGGCATAGCGGGAGGCGGTGAGCAGTTCTTC
CDR3: CASGIAGGGEQFF

size: .
D: TRBD1
J: TRBJ1-6
V: TRBV20-1
DNA: TGCAGTGCTAGAGAGGACAGGGTTCCACCCCTCCACTTT
CDR3: CSAREDRVPPLHF

size: .
D: .
J: TRBJ2-1
V: TRBV6-4
DNA: TGTGCCAGCAGAAAGACACGGGATAGCAATCAGCAGTTCTTC
CDR3: CASRKTRDSNQQFF

size: .
D: .
J: TRBJ2-1
V: TRBV24-1
DNA: TGTGCCACCAGTGATTATCGGCCAGGGGACACAGATACGCAGTTCTTC
CDR3: CATSDYRPGDTDTQFF

size: medium-sized
D: .
J: TRBJ2-7
V: TRBV2
DNA: TGTGCCAGTAAACTCCGGGACTTCCCCACCTACGAGCAGTACTTC
CDR3: CASKLRDFPTYEQYF

size: many
D: TRBD1
J: TRBJ1-2
V: TRBV27
DNA: TGTGTCAGCAGTTTTACAGGGGCAGCTAACTATGGCTACACCTTC
CDR3: CVSSFTGAANYGYTF

size: .
D: .
J: TRBJ2-5
V: TRBV5-6
DNA: TGTGCCAGCAGTTGGGACCAAGAGACCCAGTACTTC
CDR3: CASSWDQETQYF

size: many
D: .
J: TRBJ2-2
V: TRBV6-5
DNA: TGTGCCAGCAGGGACGGCGGGGAATGGGTCACCGGGGAGCTGTTTTTT
CDR3: CASRDGGEWVTGELFF

size: few
D: .
J: TRBJ1-1
V: TRBV19
DNA: TGTGCCAGTACCATCACAACCGACACATCTGAAGCTTTCTTT
CDR3: CASTITTDTSEAFF

size: medium-sized
D: .
J: TRBJ1-4
V: TRBV6-1
DNA: TGTGCCAGCACCGCGTACCGTTGGGGACTGTTTTTT
CDR3: CASTAYRWGLFF